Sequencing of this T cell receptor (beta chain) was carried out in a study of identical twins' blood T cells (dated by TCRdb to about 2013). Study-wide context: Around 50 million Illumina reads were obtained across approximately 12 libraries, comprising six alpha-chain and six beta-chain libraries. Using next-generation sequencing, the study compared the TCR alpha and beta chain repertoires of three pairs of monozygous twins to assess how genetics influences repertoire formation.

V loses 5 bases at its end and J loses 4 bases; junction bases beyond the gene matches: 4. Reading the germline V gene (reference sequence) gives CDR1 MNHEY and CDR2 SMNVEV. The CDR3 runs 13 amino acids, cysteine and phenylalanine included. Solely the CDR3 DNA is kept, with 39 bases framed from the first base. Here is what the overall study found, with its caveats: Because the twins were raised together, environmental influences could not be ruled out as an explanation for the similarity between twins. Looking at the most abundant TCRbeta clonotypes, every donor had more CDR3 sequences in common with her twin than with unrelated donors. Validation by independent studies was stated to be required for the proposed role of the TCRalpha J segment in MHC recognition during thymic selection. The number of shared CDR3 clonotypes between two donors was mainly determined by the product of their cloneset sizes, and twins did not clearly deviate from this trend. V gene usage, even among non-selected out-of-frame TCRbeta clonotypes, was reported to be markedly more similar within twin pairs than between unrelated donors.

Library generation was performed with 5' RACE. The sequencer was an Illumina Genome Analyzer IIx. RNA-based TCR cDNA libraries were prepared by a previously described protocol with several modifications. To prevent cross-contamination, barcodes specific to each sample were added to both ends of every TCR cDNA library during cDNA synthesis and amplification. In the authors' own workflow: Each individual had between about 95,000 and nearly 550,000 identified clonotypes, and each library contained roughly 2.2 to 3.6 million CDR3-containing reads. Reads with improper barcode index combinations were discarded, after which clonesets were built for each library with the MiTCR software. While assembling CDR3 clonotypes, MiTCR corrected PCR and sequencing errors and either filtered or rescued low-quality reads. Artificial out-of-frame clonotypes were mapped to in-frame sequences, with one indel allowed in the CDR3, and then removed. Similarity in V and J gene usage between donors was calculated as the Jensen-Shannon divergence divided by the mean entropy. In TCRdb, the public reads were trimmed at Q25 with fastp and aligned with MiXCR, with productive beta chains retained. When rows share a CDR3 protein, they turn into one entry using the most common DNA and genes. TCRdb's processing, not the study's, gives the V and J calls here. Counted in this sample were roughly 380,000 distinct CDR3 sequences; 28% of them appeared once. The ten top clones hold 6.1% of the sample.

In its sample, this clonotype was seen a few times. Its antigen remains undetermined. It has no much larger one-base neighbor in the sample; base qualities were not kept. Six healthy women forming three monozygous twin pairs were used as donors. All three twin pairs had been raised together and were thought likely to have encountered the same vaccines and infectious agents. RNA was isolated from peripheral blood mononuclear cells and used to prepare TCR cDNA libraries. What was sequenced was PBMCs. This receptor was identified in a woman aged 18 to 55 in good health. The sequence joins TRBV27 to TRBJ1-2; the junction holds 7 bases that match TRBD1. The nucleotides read TGTGCCAGCAGTCCGACAGGGATCTATGGCTACACCTTC. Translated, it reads CASSPTGIYGYTF.